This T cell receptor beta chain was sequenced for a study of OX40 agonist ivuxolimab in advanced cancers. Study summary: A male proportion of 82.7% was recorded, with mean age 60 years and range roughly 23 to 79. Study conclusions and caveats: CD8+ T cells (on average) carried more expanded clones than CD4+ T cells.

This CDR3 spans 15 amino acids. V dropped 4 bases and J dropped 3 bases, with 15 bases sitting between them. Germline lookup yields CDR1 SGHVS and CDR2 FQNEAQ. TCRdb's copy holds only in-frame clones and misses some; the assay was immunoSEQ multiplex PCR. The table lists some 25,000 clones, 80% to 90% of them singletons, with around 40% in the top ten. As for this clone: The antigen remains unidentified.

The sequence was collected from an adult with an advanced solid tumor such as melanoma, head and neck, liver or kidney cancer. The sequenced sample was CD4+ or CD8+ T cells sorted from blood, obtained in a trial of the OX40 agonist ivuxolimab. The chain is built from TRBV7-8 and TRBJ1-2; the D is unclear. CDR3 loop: CASSSQAFGDYGYTF. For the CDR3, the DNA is TGTGCCAGCAGCTCTCAGGCCTTCGGGGACTATGGCTACACCTTC.